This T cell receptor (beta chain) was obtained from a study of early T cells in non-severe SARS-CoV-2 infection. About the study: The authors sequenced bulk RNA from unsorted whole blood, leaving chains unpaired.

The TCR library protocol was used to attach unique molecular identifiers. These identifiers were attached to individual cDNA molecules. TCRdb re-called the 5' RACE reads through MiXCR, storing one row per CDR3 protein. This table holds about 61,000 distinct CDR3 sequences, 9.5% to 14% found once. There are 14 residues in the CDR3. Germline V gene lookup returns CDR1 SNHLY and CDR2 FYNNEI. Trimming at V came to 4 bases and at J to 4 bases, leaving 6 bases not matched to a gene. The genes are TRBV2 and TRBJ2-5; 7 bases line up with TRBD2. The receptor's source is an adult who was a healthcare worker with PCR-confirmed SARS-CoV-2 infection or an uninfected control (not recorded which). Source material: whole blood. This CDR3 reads CASSAESGAETQYF. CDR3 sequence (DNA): TGTGCCAGCAGTGCGGAGAGCGGGGCAGAGACCCAGTACTTC.